Below, 10 T cell receptor beta chains from the same sample are listed, as sequenced in a study of T cell repertoires in cytomegalovirus infection. These receptors lack a known antigen. Using its own MiXCR run on the reads, TCRdb lists one record per CDR3 protein. The data show 340,000 or so distinct CDR3 sequences, 20% to 25% seen once. The sequencing used cultured PBMCs, collected from culture after CMV antigen stimulation. These receptor sequences come from a human donor in good health (CMV status not recorded). Some clones in this sample may be carry-over from other donors' samples.

The chain couples TRBV23-1 to TRBJ1-5; TRBD1 is a possible D gene (5 bases). TRBV23-1 is an ORF, and what it does is uncertain. Between the trimmed V and J ends, which lost 3 bases and 0 bases, there was a span of 12 bases. CDR3 length equals 16 residues. The CDR3 loop reads CASSHPDTNSNQPQHF. In nucleotides, the CDR3 is TGCGCCAGCAGTCATCCGGACACGAATAGCAATCAGCCCCAGCATTTT.

V is TRBV28 and J is TRBJ1-5; D is perhaps TRBD1 (5 bases). Germline V gene data show CDR1 as MDHEN and CDR2 as SYDVKM. This CDR3 is 14 amino acids long. Trimming took off 6 bases at V and 9 bases at J, with 18 bases between the two ends. This chain's CDR3 is CASSYTGGSGPQHF. The CDR3, as DNA: TGTGCCAGCAGCTACACGGGGGGATCAGGGCCCCAGCATTTT.

V usage is TRBV12-3 or TRBV12-4 and J usage is TRBJ2-7, with D unclear. Trimming removed 5 bases at V and 4 bases at J, with 9 bases between. The CDR3 spans 12 residues. CDR3 in amino acids: CASSRPNYEQYV. CDR3 DNA: TGTGCCAGCAGTCGACCGAATTACGAGCAGTACGTC.

This sequence joins TRBV7-2 and TRBJ1-1; D remains ambiguous. The germline V gene encodes CDR1 SGHTA and CDR2 FQGNSA. CDR3 length: 13 residues. The V and J ends lost 4 bases and 7 bases respectively, with 13 bases between them. The CDR3 region has the DNA TGTGCCAGCAGCTCTCTTACGGGTCTTGAAGCTTTCTTT. Its protein product is CASSSLTGLEAFF. Together with reference TRBV7-2 and TRBJ1-1, the CDR3 gives the full variable domain: GAGVSQSPSNKVTEKGKDVELRCDPISGHTALYWYRQSLGQGLEFLIYFQGNSAPDKSGLPSDRFSAERTGGSVSTLTIQRTQQEDSAVYLCASSSLTGLEAFFGQGTRLTVV.

The V gene is TRBV2, the J gene TRBJ2-2; D is unclear. This CDR3 contains 14 residues. The V and J ends lost 6 bases and 0 bases respectively, with 8 bases between them. Germline V gene sequence: CDR1 SNHLY, CDR2 FYNNEI. The DNA for the CDR3 is TGTGCCAGCAGGGTTGACACGAACACCGGGGAGCTGTTTTTT. As protein: CASRVDTNTGELFF.

This clonotype showed up many times. V is TRBV7-8 and J is TRBJ2-7; 8 positions match TRBD1. Trimming removed 9 bases from V and 3 bases from J; junction bases left unmatched: 7. CDR3 length: 13 residues. Germline V gene data show CDR1 as SGHVS and CDR2 as FQNEAQ. The CDR3 protein is CASRDRGNYEQYF. CDR3 sequence (DNA): TGTGCCAGTCGCGACAGGGGTAACTACGAGCAGTACTTC.

This chain links TRBV30 with TRBJ2-7; no clear D. Trimming pared 0 bases from V and 6 bases from J, leaving 9 bases between. CDR3 size: 12 residues. Germline values: CDR1 GTSNPN, CDR2 SVGIG (reference sequence). CDR3 residues: CAWSVSGREQYF. The CDR3 DNA follows: TGTGCCTGGAGTGTATCGGGCCGCGAGCAGTACTTC. Using reference TRBV30 and TRBJ2-7 for the parts outside the CDR3, the full variable domain is SQTIHQWPATLVQPVGSPLSLECTVEGTSNPNLYWYRQAAGRGLQLLFYSVGIGQISSEVPQNLSASRPQDRQFILSSKKLLLSDSGFYLCAWSVSGREQYFGPGTRLTVT.

This clonotype has at least ten counts. This sequence joins TRBV6-2 or TRBV6-3 and TRBJ2-2, with unresolved D. This CDR3 region has 17 residues. The germline V and J ends were trimmed by 5 bases and 2 bases, with 18 bases remaining between them. CDR1 MNHEY and CDR2 SVGEGT come from the germline V gene. For the CDR3, the DNA is TGTGCCAGCAGTCTATCAATGCGTGGCACTAACACCGGGGAGCTGTTTTTT. It is translated as CASSLSMRGTNTGELFF.

This clonotype showed up just a few times. The chain is built from TRBV7-9 and TRBJ1-1; no reliable D call. The CDR3 sequence is 15 residues long. Germline loops: CDR1 SEHNR, CDR2 FQNEAQ (reference sequence). V was pared by 5 bases and J by 3 bases, with 16 bases between. The CDR3 DNA is TGTGCCAGCAGCCTATTTAGGAGCCTGGACACTGAAGCTTTCTTT. Translation gives CASSLFRSLDTEAFF.

The table lists this clonotype with many counts. V and J are TRBV7-2 and TRBJ2-3; D remains unclear. This CDR3 comprises 14 residues. V lost 2 bases to trimming and J lost 6 bases, with 12 bases between them. The germline V gene has CDR1 SGHTA and CDR2 FQGNSA. CDR3 bases: TGTGCCAGCAGCTTACTTATGGAGCCCGATACGCAGTATTTT. Its translation is CASSLLMEPDTQYF.